This T cell receptor beta chain was profiled in a study of blood T cell repertoires in COVID-19. Method: immunoSEQ multiplex PCR; TCRdb's copy keeps in-frame clones and lacks some. The table has 300,000 to 350,000 clones, 80% to 90% seen once. The germline V gene encodes CDR1 KGHDR and CDR2 SFDVKD. The V segment lost 7 bases and the J segment 7 bases; nucleotides outside the gene matches: 5. The CDR3 consists of 13 residues. Sequenced: PBMCs or T cells enriched from blood (not recorded which). This chain links TRBV24-1 with TRBJ2-5; 10 bases fit TRBD1. This TCR came from a man aged 30 to 39 who had recovered from COVID-19. The CDR3 is CATRGQGRGTQYF. CDR3 DNA sequence: TGTGCCACCAGGGGACAGGGGCGCGGGACCCAGTACTTC.